This T cell receptor beta chain was recorded in a study of blood T cell repertoires in COVID-19. Study-wide context: Samples taken during acute and convalescent COVID-19 were collected in the United States, Italy and Spain. T cells, B-cell-depleted T cells, or PBMCs supplied cDNA or gDNA.

CDR3 size: 14 residues. Germline-derived CDR1 and CDR2 are KGHSH and LQKENI. V was clipped by 3 bases and J by 8 bases, with 16 bases between them. Original processing notes: Amplification with reference gene primers provided the estimates of nucleated cell counts. The protocol was immunoSEQ multiplex PCR, while the TCRdb copy is restricted to in-frame clones and leaves out a portion. Clone size and V and J calls were adopted from that table, with D and trimming inferred from the DNA. The data show roughly 180,000 clones, with about 80% seen just once and approximately 9% held by the top ten. Source material: peripheral blood. The sequence was collected from a woman aged 45-65 years with active or convalescent COVID-19. This chain connects TRBV18 to TRBJ1-2; D perhaps matches TRBD1 (5 bases). The CDR3 bases are TGTGCCAGCTCACCTCCAGAGCAGGGTAGGGGCTACACCTTC. Its protein product is CASSPPEQGRGYTF.